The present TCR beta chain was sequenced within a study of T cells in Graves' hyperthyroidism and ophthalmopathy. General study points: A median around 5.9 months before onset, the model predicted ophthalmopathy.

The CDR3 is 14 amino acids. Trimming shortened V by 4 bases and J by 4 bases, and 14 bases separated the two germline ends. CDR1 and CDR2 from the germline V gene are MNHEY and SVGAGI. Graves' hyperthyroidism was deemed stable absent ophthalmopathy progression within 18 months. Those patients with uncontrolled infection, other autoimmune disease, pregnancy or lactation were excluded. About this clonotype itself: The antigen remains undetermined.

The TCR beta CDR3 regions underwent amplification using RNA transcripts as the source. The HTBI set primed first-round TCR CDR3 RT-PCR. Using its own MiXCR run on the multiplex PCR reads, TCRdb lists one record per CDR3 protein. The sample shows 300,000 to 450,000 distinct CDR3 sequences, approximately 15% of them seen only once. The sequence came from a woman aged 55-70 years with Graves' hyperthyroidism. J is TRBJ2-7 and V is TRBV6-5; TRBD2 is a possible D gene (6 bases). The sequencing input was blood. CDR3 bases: TGTGCCAGCAGTTCCGGGACTTATGATTACGAGCAGTACTTC. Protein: CASSSGTYDYEQYF.